The rows below give T cell receptor beta chains drawn from one sample of a study of blood T cell repertoires in COVID-19. Generated by immunoSEQ multiplex PCR, the TCRdb table keeps only in-frame clones and is missing some. The data contain roughly 79,000 clones, around 88% of them singletons. Sequencing was done on a sample of peripheral blood. These receptors were collected from a woman of 80 years or more with active or convalescent COVID-19. The CDR3 runs from the conserved cysteine through the conserved F or W. The D gene is left open where the match is weak. Clone size appears in some rows only: once, few, many, or a class for an expanded clone.

J,V,D,size,CDR3,DNA
TRBJ2-5,TRBV25-1,TRBD1,-,CASSEYSKGTGQETQYF,TGTGCCAGCAGTGAATATAGTAAAGGGACAGGCCAAGAGACCCAGTACTTC
TRBJ2-4,TRBV7-2,-,-,CASSSGWIQYF,TGTGCCAGCAGTTCAGGGTGGATTCAGTACTTC
TRBJ2-1,TRBV7-3,TRBD2,-,CASSSRGGAGSQPLTYNEQFF,TGTGCCAGCAGCTCCCGCGGGGGGGCGGGGTCGCAACCCCTTACCTACAATGAGCAGTTCTTC
TRBJ1-4,TRBV11-2,-,-,CASSLGRGVSNEKLFF,TGTGCCAGCAGCTTAGGCAGGGGAGTTTCTAATGAAAAACTGTTTTTT
TRBJ1-2,TRBV27,-,once,CASSPGGLYGYTF,TGTGCCAGCAGTCCGGGGGGCCTCTATGGCTACACCTTC
TRBJ2-2,TRBV9,-,-,CASSVEVPGLAGELFF,TGTGCCAGCAGCGTAGAGGTACCAGGGTTGGCCGGGGAGCTGTTTTTT
TRBJ2-1,TRBV7-9,TRBD2,-,CASSLTGGVEQFF,TGTGCCAGCAGCTTAACGGGGGGAGTTGAGCAGTTCTTC
TRBJ2-7,TRBV7-9,TRBD2,-,CASSLRLAGTSSYEQYF,TGTGCCAGCAGCTTGCGGCTAGCGGGCACTAGCTCCTACGAGCAGTACTTC
TRBJ2-2,TRBV5-1,-,once,CASSWLVAGTGELFF,TGCGCCAGCAGCTGGTTGGTGGCAGGCACCGGGGAGCTGTTTTTT
TRBJ2-2,TRBV27,TRBD2,-,CASSFGTTYTGELFF,TGTGCCAGCAGTTTCGGGACTACCTACACCGGGGAGCTGTTTTTT
TRBJ1-1,TRBV29-1,TRBD1,-,CSAMTGYSEAFF,TGCAGTGCGATGACAGGGTATTCTGAAGCTTTCTTT
TRBJ1-2,TRBV15,-,-,CATSRFDSYGYTF,TGTGCCACCAGCAGATTTGACAGCTATGGCTACACCTTC
TRBJ2-2,TRBV28,-,-,CASSLFQGETGELFF,TGTGCCAGCAGTTTATTCCAAGGGGAAACCGGGGAGCTGTTTTTT
TRBJ2-7,TRBV5-1,TRBD1,-,CASSPGQGNSYEQYF,TGCGCCAGCAGCCCGGGACAGGGCAACTCCTACGAGCAGTACTTC
TRBJ1-2,TRBV4-1,-,-,CASSQEGFAVTSRKGRVYGYTF,TGCGCCAGCAGCCAAGAAGGCTTCGCGGTGACTTCTAGGAAAGGCAGGGTTTATGGCTACACCTTC
TRBJ2-2,TRBV12-2,-,-,CASRLKAPGQGNTGELFF,TGTGCAAGTCGCCTCAAGGCACCGGGACAGGGGAACACCGGGGAGCTGTTTTTT
TRBJ2-3,TRBV7-2,TRBD1,-,CASSLVGAGGADTQYF,TGTGCCAGCAGCTTAGTAGGCGCAGGGGGCGCAGATACGCAGTATTTT
TRBJ1-6,TRBV2,TRBD1,-,CASRGLWNSPLHF,TGTGCCAGTAGGGGGCTTTGGAATTCACCCCTCCACTTT
TRBJ1-6,TRBV28,TRBD1,-,CASSIRDRNSPLHF,TGTGCCAGTTCGATCCGGGACAGAAATTCACCCCTCCACTTT
TRBJ2-7,TRBV6-6,TRBD1,few,CASSGTVVYEQYF,TGTGCCAGCAGTGGGACAGTTGTCTACGAGCAGTACTTC
TRBJ1-2,TRBV6-5,-,-,CASSYQAAYGYTF,TGTGCCAGCAGTTACCAGGCCGCCTATGGCTACACCTTC
TRBJ1-1,TRBV5-6,TRBD1,-,CASSLGTGGEAFF,TGTGCCAGCAGCTTGGGTACAGGGGGCGAAGCTTTCTTT
TRBJ2-7,TRBV5-6,TRBD1,-,CASSLPRQGYYEQYF,TGTGCCAGCAGCTTGCCTCGACAGGGTTACTACGAGCAGTACTTC
TRBJ2-5,TRBV19,TRBD1,-,CASSPGTVGETQYF,TGTGCCAGTAGCCCCGGGACAGTGGGAGAGACCCAGTACTTC
TRBJ1-1,TRBV19,-,-,CATTGGDTEAFF,TGTGCCACAACAGGAGGGGACACTGAAGCTTTCTTT
TRBJ1-2,TRBV4-2,TRBD1,-,CASSKTGTGANYGYTF,TGTGCCAGCAGCAAAACCGGGACAGGGGCTAACTATGGCTACACCTTC
TRBJ2-5,TRBV24-1,-,few,CATSDWGVGQETQYF,TGTGCCACCAGTGATTGGGGGGTAGGGCAAGAGACCCAGTACTTC
TRBJ1-5,TRBV5-1,-,-,CASSLGQANQPQHF,TGCGCCAGCAGCTTGGGACAGGCCAATCAGCCCCAGCATTTT
TRBJ1-2,TRBV6-1,TRBD1,-,CASSELGQGVYGYTF,TGTGCCAGCAGTGAGCTAGGACAGGGGGTGTATGGCTACACCTTC
TRBJ1-5,TRBV2,TRBD1,-,CASRGQVSQPQHF,TGTGCCAGCCGGGGACAGGTTTCTCAGCCCCAGCATTTT
TRBJ2-2,TRBV10-3,-,-,CAISGEGRNTGELFF,TGTGCCATCAGTGGCGAGGGCCGGAACACCGGGGAGCTGTTTTTT
TRBJ2-5,TRBV5-5,TRBD1,-,CASSPRDRKETQYF,TGTGCCAGCAGCCCGAGGGACAGGAAAGAGACCCAGTACTTC
TRBJ1-1,TRBV6-5,-,-,CASSLYGDNTEAFF,TGTGCCAGCAGTTTGTACGGAGATAACACTGAAGCTTTCTTT
TRBJ2-5,TRBV20-1,-,-,CSASWGLETQYF,TGCAGTGCTAGTTGGGGCTTGGAGACCCAGTACTTC
TRBJ1-1,TRBV9,TRBD1,-,CASSVGQGGNTEAFF,TGTGCCAGCAGCGTAGGACAGGGGGGGAACACTGAAGCTTTCTTT
TRBJ2-1,TRBV28,-,once,CASVGPPNEQFF,TGTGCCAGCGTGGGGCCCCCCAATGAGCAGTTCTTC
TRBJ1-1,TRBV5-6,-,-,CASSLVRAEAFF,TGTGCCAGCAGCTTGGTCAGGGCTGAAGCTTTCTTT